The clone carrying this T cell receptor (beta chain) was recorded only once. Its antigen is unidentified. Genomic DNA provided the template from which TCR beta CDR3 was amplified by two-round multiplex PCR. With primers specific to each TRBV and TRBJ gene, the first-round PCR was performed. One entry per CDR3 protein results from TCRdb running MiXCR on the multiplex PCR reads. The table records about 24,000 distinct CDR3 sequences, roughly 35% of them present only once. This sample was taken from a study of prognosis after radiotherapy for stage I lung cancer. Across the study: Concurrently with stereotactic body radiotherapy, no other therapy was received by any patient.

The germline CDR1 and CDR2 sequences are LNHDA and SQIVND (reference sequence). The V end was cut by 10 bases, the J end by 0 bases, with 18 bases between. This CDR3 contains 15 residues. Study results and limitations: After stereotactic body radiation therapy, unique TCR clone counts dropped from a median of about 9,200 to 6,500.

For each of two time points, a six-milliliter draw of peripheral blood was taken. The chain combines TRBV19 with TRBJ1-2; D is undetermined. This material consisted of PBMCs, taken before or after stereotactic body radiation therapy (not recorded which). The clonotype comes from a donor over 45 with non-small cell lung cancer. As DNA, the CDR3 is TGTGCCACCACTAGGGAACCAGACTCTAACTATGGCTACACCTTC. Its translation: CATTREPDSNYGYTF.